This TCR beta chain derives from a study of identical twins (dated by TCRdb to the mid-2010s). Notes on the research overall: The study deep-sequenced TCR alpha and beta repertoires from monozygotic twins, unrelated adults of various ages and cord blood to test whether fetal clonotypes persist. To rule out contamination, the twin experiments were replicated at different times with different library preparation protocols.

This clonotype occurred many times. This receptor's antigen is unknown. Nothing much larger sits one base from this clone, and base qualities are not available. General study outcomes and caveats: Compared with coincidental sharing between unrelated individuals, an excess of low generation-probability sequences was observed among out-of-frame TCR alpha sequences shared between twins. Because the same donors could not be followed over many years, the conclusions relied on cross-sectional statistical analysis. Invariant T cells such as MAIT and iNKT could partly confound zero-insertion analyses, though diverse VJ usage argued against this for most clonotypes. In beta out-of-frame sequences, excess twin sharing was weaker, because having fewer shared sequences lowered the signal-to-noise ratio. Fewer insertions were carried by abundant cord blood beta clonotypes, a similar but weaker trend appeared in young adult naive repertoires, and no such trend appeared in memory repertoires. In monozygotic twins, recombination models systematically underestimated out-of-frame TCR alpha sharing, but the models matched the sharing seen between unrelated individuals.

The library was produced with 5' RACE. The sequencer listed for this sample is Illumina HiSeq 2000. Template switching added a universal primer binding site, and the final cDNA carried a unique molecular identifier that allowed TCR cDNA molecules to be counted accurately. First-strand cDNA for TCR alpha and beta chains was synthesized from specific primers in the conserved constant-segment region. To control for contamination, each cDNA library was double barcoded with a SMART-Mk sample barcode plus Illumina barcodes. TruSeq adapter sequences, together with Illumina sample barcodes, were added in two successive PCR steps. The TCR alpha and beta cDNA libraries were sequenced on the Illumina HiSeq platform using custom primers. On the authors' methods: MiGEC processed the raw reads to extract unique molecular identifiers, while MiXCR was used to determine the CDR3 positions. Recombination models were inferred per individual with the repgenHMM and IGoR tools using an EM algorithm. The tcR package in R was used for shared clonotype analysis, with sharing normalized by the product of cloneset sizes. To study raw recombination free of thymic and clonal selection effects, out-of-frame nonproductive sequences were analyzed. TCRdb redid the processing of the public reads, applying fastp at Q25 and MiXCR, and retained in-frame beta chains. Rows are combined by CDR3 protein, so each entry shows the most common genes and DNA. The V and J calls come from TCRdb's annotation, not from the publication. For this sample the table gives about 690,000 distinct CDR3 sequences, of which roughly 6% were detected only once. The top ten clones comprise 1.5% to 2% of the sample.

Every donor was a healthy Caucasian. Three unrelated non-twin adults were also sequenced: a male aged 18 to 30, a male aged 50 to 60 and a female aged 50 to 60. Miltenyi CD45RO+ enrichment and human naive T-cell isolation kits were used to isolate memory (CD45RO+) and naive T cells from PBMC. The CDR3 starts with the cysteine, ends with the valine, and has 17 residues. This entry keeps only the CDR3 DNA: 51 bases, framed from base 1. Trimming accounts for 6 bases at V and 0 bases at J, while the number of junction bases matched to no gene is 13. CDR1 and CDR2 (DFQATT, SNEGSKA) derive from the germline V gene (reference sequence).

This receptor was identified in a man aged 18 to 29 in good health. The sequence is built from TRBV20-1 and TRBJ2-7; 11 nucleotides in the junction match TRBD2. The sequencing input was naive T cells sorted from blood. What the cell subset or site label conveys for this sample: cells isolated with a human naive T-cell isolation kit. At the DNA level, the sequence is TGCAGTGCATACAACCTGGGACTAGCGGACAGCTCCTACGAGCAGTACGTC. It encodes CSAYNLGLADSSYEQYV.